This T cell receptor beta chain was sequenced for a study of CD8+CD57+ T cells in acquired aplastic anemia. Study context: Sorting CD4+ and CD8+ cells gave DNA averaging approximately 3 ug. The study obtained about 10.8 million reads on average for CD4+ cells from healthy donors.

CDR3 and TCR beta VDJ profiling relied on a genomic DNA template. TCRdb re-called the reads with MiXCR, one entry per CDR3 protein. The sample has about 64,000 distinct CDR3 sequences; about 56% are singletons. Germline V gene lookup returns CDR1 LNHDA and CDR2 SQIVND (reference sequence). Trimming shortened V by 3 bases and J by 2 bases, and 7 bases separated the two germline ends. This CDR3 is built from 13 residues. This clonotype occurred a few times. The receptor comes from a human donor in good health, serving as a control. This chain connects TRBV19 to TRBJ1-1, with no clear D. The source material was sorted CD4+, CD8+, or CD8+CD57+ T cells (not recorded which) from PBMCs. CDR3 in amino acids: CASSITDNTEAFF. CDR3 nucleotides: TGTGCCAGTAGTATTACCGATAACACTGAAGCTTTCTTT.